Detailed here is one T cell receptor beta chain. Per the original data handling: The assay estimated nucleated cells by amplifying reference gene primers. Measured with immunoSEQ multiplex PCR; TCRdb has only the in-frame clones, and not every one. V and J calls and clone size are given by that table; D and trimming were obtained from the DNA. The profile shows about 280,000 clones, about four fifths of them singletons. This entry belongs to a study of blood T cell repertoires in COVID-19. Study background: Collection of acute and convalescent COVID-19 samples took place in the United States, Italy and Spain.

Participants, 18 to 89 years old, spanned approximately 26 US areas. Someone with COVID-19 had been met by exposed participants within 2 weeks before study entry. Germline CDR1 is SGHNT and CDR2 is YENEEA. The CDR3 extends over 18 amino acids. The V end was cut by 11 bases, the J end by 2 bases, with 31 bases between. This clonotype was sampled from a man between 40 and 49 years old who had been exposed to COVID-19. This chain links TRBV11-3 with TRBJ2-7; D not certain. Input material: PBMCs or T cells enriched from blood (not recorded which). CDR3 coding DNA: TGTGCCTGTGACCCCCGACTGCACCGTTTTTACTGTCCCTACGAGCAGTACTTC. Translated, it gives CACDPRLHRFYCPYEQYF.